The rows below give T cell receptor beta chains drawn from one sample of a study of identical twins. MiXCR, applied by TCRdb to the 5' RACE reads, yields one record per CDR3 protein. The sample consists of 1.5 million to 2 million distinct CDR3 sequences, around 29% of them appearing once. The sample taken for sequencing was cord blood. The receptors stem from a newborn girl in good health. Each CDR3 is given with its conserved first and last residue. The order of the fields is clone size, V gene, J gene, D gene, CDR3 protein, CDR3 DNA. D genes are given only for firm matches. The listing skips clone size in some rows; elsewhere it reads once, few, many or a size class.

size: NA; V: TRBV2; J: TRBJ2-5; D: TRBD2; CDR3: CASHTSSGGRQETQYF; DNA: TGTGCCAGCCACACTTCTAGCGGGGGTAGGCAAGAGACCCAGTACTTC
size: NA; V: TRBV28; J: TRBJ1-2; D: TRBD1; CDR3: CATWSTGEGGYTF; DNA: TGTGCCACTTGGTCGACAGGGGAGGGTGGCTACACCTTC
size: NA; V: TRBV6-1; J: TRBJ2-4; D: NA; CDR3: CASSEGWGRGIAKNIQYF; DNA: TGTGCCAGCAGTGAAGGGTGGGGGAGAGGGATAGCCAAAAACATTCAGTACTTC
size: once; V: TRBV12-3/TRBV12-4; J: TRBJ2-3; D: NA; CDR3: CASSFRAPMPERVGQYF; DNA: TGTGCCAGCAGTTTCCGGGCCCCTATGCCTGAGCGGGTCGGCCAGTATTTT
size: once; V: TRBV3-1; J: TRBJ2-5; D: NA; CDR3: CASSQDRPVSETQYF; DNA: TGTGCCAGCAGCCAAGATCGACCAGTATCGGAGACCCAGTACTTC
size: NA; V: TRBV28; J: TRBJ1-2; D: NA; CDR3: CASSFLRDLYGYTF; DNA: TGTGCCAGCAGTTTCTTGCGGGACCTTTATGGCTACACCTTC
size: NA; V: TRBV5-1; J: TRBJ2-1; D: TRBD2; CDR3: CASREGTSVNNEQFF; DNA: TGCGCCAGCAGAGAGGGGACTAGCGTCAACAATGAGCAGTTCTTC
size: NA; V: TRBV4-1; J: TRBJ1-2; D: TRBD1; CDR3: CASSPNRGDYGYTF; DNA: TGCGCCAGCAGCCCCAACAGGGGAGACTATGGCTACACCTTC
size: few; V: TRBV20-1; J: TRBJ2-1; D: TRBD2; CDR3: CSVEASGTNEQFF; DNA: TGCAGTGTTGAGGCTAGCGGGACCAATGAGCAGTTCTTC
size: once; V: TRBV6-1; J: TRBJ1-5; D: NA; CDR3: CASRVALGQPQHF; DNA: TGTGCCAGCAGGGTTGCTTTGGGTCAGCCCCAGCATTTT
size: few; V: TRBV12-3/TRBV12-4; J: TRBJ2-7; D: TRBD2; CDR3: CASSLRRLAGTYEQYF; DNA: TGTGCCAGCAGTTTAAGGCGACTAGCGGGAACGTACGAGCAGTACTTC
size: NA; V: TRBV30; J: TRBJ2-3; D: NA; CDR3: CAWSASTDTQYF; DNA: TGTGCCTGGAGTGCTAGCACAGATACGCAGTATTTT
size: few; V: TRBV5-1; J: TRBJ1-4; D: NA; CDR3: CASSPQPNEKLFF; DNA: TGCGCCAGCAGCCCACAGCCCAATGAAAAACTGTTTTTT
size: NA; V: TRBV7-2; J: TRBJ1-2; D: TRBD1; CDR3: CASSISGTGDYGYTF; DNA: TGTGCCAGCAGCATCTCCGGGACAGGGGACTATGGCTACACCTTC
size: few; V: TRBV12-3/TRBV12-4; J: TRBJ2-5; D: TRBD2; CDR3: CASSPGEGETQYF; DNA: TGTGCCAGCAGTCCCGGGGAGGGGGAGACCCAGTACTTC
size: NA; V: TRBV14; J: TRBJ2-1; D: TRBD2; CDR3: CASSPGTTRNEQFF; DNA: TGTGCCAGCAGCCCCGGGACTACCCGCAATGAGCAGTTCTTC
size: NA; V: TRBV18; J: TRBJ2-1; D: NA; CDR3: CASSPPRSGGHSSYNEQFF; DNA: TGTGCCAGCTCACCACCGAGATCGGGGGGCCATAGCTCCTACAATGAGCAGTTCTTC
size: many; V: TRBV6-6; J: TRBJ2-7; D: TRBD1; CDR3: CASSLFQGAYEQYF; DNA: TGTGCCAGCAGTTTGTTCCAGGGGGCCTACGAGCAGTACTTC
size: NA; V: TRBV28; J: TRBJ2-5; D: NA; CDR3: CASSLYRAYQETQYF; DNA: TGTGCCAGCAGTTTGTACAGGGCCTACCAAGAGACCCAGTACTTC
size: NA; V: TRBV5-6; J: TRBJ1-2; D: TRBD1; CDR3: CASSLHRGRVGFYGYTF; DNA: TGTGCCAGCAGCCTGCACAGGGGGCGAGTGGGGTTTTATGGCTACACCTTC
size: NA; V: TRBV19; J: TRBJ1-1; D: NA; CDR3: CASHTNNPRTEAFF; DNA: TGTGCCAGCCACACTAACAACCCCCGCACTGAAGCTTTCTTT
size: NA; V: TRBV6-2/TRBV6-3; J: TRBJ2-3; D: NA; CDR3: CASSYTLDTDTQYF; DNA: TGTGCCAGCAGTTACACCCTAGACACAGATACGCAGTATTTT
size: NA; V: TRBV9; J: TRBJ2-1; D: NA; CDR3: CASSVSSPAILRREQFF; DNA: TGTGCCAGCAGCGTAAGTAGTCCGGCAATATTAAGAAGGGAGCAGTTCTTC
size: NA; V: TRBV5-1; J: TRBJ1-2; D: NA; CDR3: CASSLIGSSHGYTF; DNA: TGCGCCAGCAGCTTGATAGGGTCCTCCCATGGCTACACCTTC
size: few; V: TRBV15; J: TRBJ2-1; D: TRBD1; CDR3: CATSRDRDREYNEQFF; DNA: TGTGCCACCAGCAGAGATCGCGACAGGGAGTACAATGAGCAGTTCTTC
size: NA; V: TRBV7-8; J: TRBJ1-6; D: NA; CDR3: CASSLVAGRVGSPLHF; DNA: TGTGCCAGCAGCTTAGTGGCCGGACGAGTGGGTTCACCCCTCCACTTT
size: NA; V: TRBV12-3/TRBV12-4; J: TRBJ1-5; D: TRBD1; CDR3: CASSPRQGDSNQPQHF; DNA: TGTGCCAGCAGCCCCAGACAGGGGGATAGCAATCAGCCCCAGCATTTT
size: few; V: TRBV25-1; J: TRBJ2-3; D: NA; CDR3: CASSETAWSGLVTDTQYF; DNA: TGTGCCAGCAGTGAAACAGCGTGGTCTGGGCTAGTCACAGATACGCAGTATTTT
size: NA; V: TRBV10-3; J: TRBJ2-7; D: NA; CDR3: CAIGGGTGSLGEQYF; DNA: TGTGCCATCGGTGGGGGGACCGGGTCCCTGGGCGAGCAGTACTTC
size: NA; V: TRBV7-9; J: TRBJ2-7; D: TRBD2; CDR3: CASSQRLAGVREQYF; DNA: TGTGCCAGCAGCCAAAGACTAGCGGGAGTGCGGGAGCAGTACTTC
size: few; V: TRBV29-1; J: TRBJ1-2; D: NA; CDR3: CSVGDSSYGYTF; DNA: TGCAGCGTTGGCGACAGCAGTTATGGCTACACCTTC
size: few; V: TRBV4-1; J: TRBJ2-1; D: TRBD2; CDR3: CASSQEHGGVLDEQFF; DNA: TGCGCCAGCAGCCAAGAGCACGGGGGGGTTTTGGATGAGCAGTTCTTC
size: many; V: TRBV28; J: TRBJ2-7; D: NA; CDR3: CASSDLYEQYF; DNA: TGTGCCAGCAGTGATCTCTACGAGCAGTACTTC
size: NA; V: TRBV20-1; J: TRBJ2-5; D: NA; CDR3: CSAGLGGETQYF; DNA: TGCAGTGCCGGCCTAGGGGGGGAGACCCAGTACTTC
size: few; V: TRBV3-1; J: TRBJ1-1; D: NA; CDR3: CASSQAPGVGTEAFF; DNA: TGTGCCAGCAGCCAAGCTCCGGGGGTAGGGACTGAAGCTTTCTTT
size: NA; V: TRBV29-1; J: TRBJ2-5; D: NA; CDR3: CSVTLIMGTQYF; DNA: TGCAGCGTTACCCTCATTATGGGGACCCAGTACTTC
size: many; V: TRBV9; J: TRBJ2-3; D: TRBD2; CDR3: CASSVVSGRTDTQYF; DNA: TGTGCCAGCAGCGTAGTCAGCGGGAGAACAGATACGCAGTATTTT
size: few; V: TRBV5-1; J: TRBJ1-2; D: NA; CDR3: CASTFNGYYGYTF; DNA: TGCGCCAGCACTTTCAACGGCTACTATGGCTACACCTTC
size: many; V: TRBV14; J: TRBJ2-1; D: NA; CDR3: CASSQTPDSYNEQFF; DNA: TGTGCCAGCAGCCAAACCCCAGACTCTTACAATGAGCAGTTCTTC
size: NA; V: TRBV20-1; J: TRBJ1-1; D: NA; CDR3: CSATRQRDTEAFF; DNA: TGCAGTGCTACCAGACAGCGGGACACTGAAGCTTTCTTT
size: NA; V: TRBV10-3; J: TRBJ2-7; D: NA; CDR3: CAVKLSMGYEQYF; DNA: TGTGCCGTCAAACTTTCCATGGGCTACGAGCAGTACTTC
size: NA; V: TRBV7-9; J: TRBJ2-1; D: TRBD2; CDR3: CASSLPRGLAREGLYNEQFF; DNA: TGTGCCAGCAGCTTGCCTAGGGGACTAGCTCGAGAGGGGCTCTACAATGAGCAGTTCTTC
size: NA; V: TRBV12-3/TRBV12-4; J: TRBJ2-3; D: NA; CDR3: CASSRERADTQYF; DNA: TGTGCCAGCAGTCGTGAACGGGCAGATACGCAGTATTTT
size: NA; V: TRBV7-9; J: TRBJ2-3; D: TRBD2; CDR3: CASRRRASGNPEGTDTQYF; DNA: TGTGCCAGCAGACGAAGGGCTAGCGGGAATCCCGAAGGCACAGATACGCAGTATTTT
size: NA; V: TRBV4-2; J: TRBJ2-7; D: TRBD2; CDR3: CASSQEETSGGSYEQYF; DNA: TGTGCCAGCAGCCAAGAGGAGACTAGCGGGGGTTCTTACGAGCAGTACTTC
size: NA; V: TRBV25-1; J: TRBJ1-2; D: NA; CDR3: CASGERVGGYTF; DNA: TGTGCCAGCGGTGAAAGGGTTGGTGGCTACACCTTC
size: NA; V: TRBV20-1; J: TRBJ1-4; D: NA; CDR3: CSARSTGDEKLFF; DNA: TGCAGTGCTAGGTCCACCGGAGATGAAAAACTGTTTTTT
size: NA; V: TRBV4-1; J: TRBJ1-4; D: TRBD1; CDR3: CASSQERTGGPTNEKLFF; DNA: TGCGCCAGCAGCCAAGAAAGGACAGGGGGCCCTACTAATGAAAAACTGTTTTTT
size: few; V: TRBV6-6; J: TRBJ1-4; D: TRBD1; CDR3: CASRSGTGVGEKLFF; DNA: TGTGCCAGCAGGTCCGGGACAGGGGTGGGGGAAAAACTGTTTTTT
size: NA; V: TRBV7-7; J: TRBJ1-1; D: NA; CDR3: CASSLAVDTEAFF; DNA: TGTGCTAGCAGCTTAGCAGTGGACACTGAAGCTTTCTTT
size: few; V: TRBV12-3/TRBV12-4; J: TRBJ1-2; D: NA; CDR3: CASSTRGGPARGYTF; DNA: TGTGCCAGCAGTACTCGGGGGGGGCCAGCCCGTGGCTACACCTTC
size: NA; V: TRBV20-1; J: TRBJ2-2; D: NA; CDR3: CSASLPNTGELFF; DNA: TGCAGTGCTTCTCTTCCGAACACCGGGGAGCTGTTTTTT